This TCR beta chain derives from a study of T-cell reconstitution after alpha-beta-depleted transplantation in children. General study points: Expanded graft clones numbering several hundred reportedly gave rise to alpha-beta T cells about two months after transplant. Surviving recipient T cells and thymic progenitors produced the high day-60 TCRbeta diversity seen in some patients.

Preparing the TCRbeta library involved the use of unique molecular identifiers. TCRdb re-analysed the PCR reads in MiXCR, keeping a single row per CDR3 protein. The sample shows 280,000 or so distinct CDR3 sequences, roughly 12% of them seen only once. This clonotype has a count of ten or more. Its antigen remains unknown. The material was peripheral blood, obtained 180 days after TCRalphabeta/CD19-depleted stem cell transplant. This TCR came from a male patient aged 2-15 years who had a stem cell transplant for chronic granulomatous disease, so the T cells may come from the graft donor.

The CDR3 DNA follows: TGTGCCAGCAGCCTAAAATCCCAGCCCCAGCATTTT. Protein product: CASSLKSQPQHF. The J gene is TRBJ1-5, the V gene TRBV12-3 or TRBV12-4, with unresolved D. CDR3 length: 12 amino acids. The V and J ends lost 6 bases and 7 bases respectively, with 10 bases between them.